This is a list of T cell receptor beta chains from one sample in a study of blood T cells in healthy people across ages. Via MiXCR, TCRdb re-called the 5' RACE reads, giving one row per CDR3 protein. The table includes around 900,000 distinct CDR3 sequences, less than 35% detected once. Source material: blood. The receptors stem from a woman aged 80 or over in good health. Both conserved end residues are trimmed from each CDR3.

j_call v_call cdr3_aa
TRBJ2-1 TRBV5-6 ASRSKLWEDEQF
TRBJ1-1 TRBV6-5 ASSPRQGISNTEAF
TRBJ1-1 TRBV4-3 ASSHLGGTGGTEAF
TRBJ2-3 TRBV4-1 ASSQDMTSGGADTQY
TRBJ2-1 TRBV6-2/TRBV6-3 ASRPGARGEQF
TRBJ1-2 TRBV11-3 ASSPRVGYGYT
TRBJ1-1 TRBV6-6 ASKQAGGETEAF
TRBJ2-2 TRBV6-2/TRBV6-3 ASSGQGRAGERF
TRBJ2-7 TRBV20-1 SASLPGYYEQY
TRBJ2-4 TRBV5-6 ASSLVAGRGNIQY
TRBJ2-1 TRBV27 ASREFTNEQF
TRBJ1-2 TRBV28 ASSLWGDYGYI
TRBJ2-5 TRBV7-6 ASSPDLSQETQY
TRBJ1-1 TRBV7-9 ASSLASNGQGWNTEAF
TRBJ2-7 TRBV6-5 ASSYSGPLLGQGHYEQY
TRBJ2-1 TRBV2 ASSFNGGPYNEQF
TRBJ2-7 TRBV5-1 ASSSQAGGGEQY
TRBJ2-5 TRBV7-6 ASSTYVGESQY
TRBJ1-4 TRBV21-1 ASSKGGQTKEKLF
TRBJ1-2 TRBV3-1 ASSRGDNGYT
TRBJ2-7 TRBV24-1 ATSDLQLNEQY
TRBJ2-7 TRBV10-2 ASSTPGLAYEQY
TRBJ2-3 TRBV7-2 ASSSTGTSGITDTQY
TRBJ2-4 TRBV20-1 SANQNWGGRGIQY
TRBJ2-4 TRBV19 ASSIWDTLAKNIQY
TRBJ2-1 TRBV6-6 ASSPHGGAGFYNEQF
TRBJ2-1 TRBV20-1 SARRGASAYNEQF
TRBJ1-2 TRBV28 ASTGSTPRSNYGYT
TRBJ2-3 TRBV7-9 ASSLGGAGDRDTQY
. TRBV10-3 AINRGGGPRETQY
TRBJ1-5 TRBV12-3/TRBV12-4 ASRPGTGQGQPQH
TRBJ1-1 TRBV3-1 ASSQTLHLNTEAF
TRBJ2-7 TRBV4-1 ASSPRTSGGYYEQY
TRBJ2-2 TRBV6-5 ASRHEGSVWTGELF
TRBJ1-5 TRBV7-8 ASSLADGGSQPQH
TRBJ2-5 TRBV20-1 SARDQRPGPQY
TRBJ1-1 TRBV7-8 AGSPGNTEAF
TRBJ1-2 TRBV2 ASSFGTGSGYGCT
. TRBV6-2/TRBV6-3 ASSYSQVREQY
TRBJ1-4 TRBV5-1 ASSLGTGQYEKLF
TRBJ1-2 TRBV12-3/TRBV12-4 ASSVGHYGYT
TRBJ2-1 TRBV9 ASSVVGTANYNEQF
TRBJ2-3 TRBV28 ASSFEGIRTDTQY
TRBJ2-3 TRBV7-2 ASSLAGVGSSTDTQY
TRBJ2-3 TRBV21-1 ASSLEGIPGGADTQY
TRBJ1-1 TRBV7-9 ASSFPGGERTEAF
TRBJ2-3 TRBV29-1 SAERTDTQY
TRBJ1-6 TRBV15 ATSLGNSPLH
TRBJ1-1 TRBV12-3/TRBV12-4 ASSLSGGVSTEAF
TRBJ1-5 TRBV7-2 ASSPNLGNQPQH
TRBJ1-5 TRBV5-8 ASSLREGWQPQH
TRBJ2-1 TRBV11-2 ASSFSGYPYYNEQF
TRBJ2-7 TRBV10-1 ASSERQGLAYEQY
. TRBV7-2 ACSLNGLASEQY
TRBJ2-2 TRBV4-3 ASSQDGPNTGELF